A selection of T cell receptor beta chains follows, all from one sample in a study of T cell responses to AZD1222 COVID-19 vaccine. Sequencing used immunoSEQ multiplex PCR; TCRdb keeps in-frame clones, though not all of them. The table shows around 120,000 clones, with more than 70% occurring only once. The specimen comprised peripheral blood, sampled 28 days after the second AZD1222 dose. The receptors here all came from an adult who received the AZD1222 COVID-19 vaccine. CDR3s include the opening cysteine and the closing phenylalanine or tryptophan. The D gene is left open where the match is weak. Clone size appears in some rows only: once, few, many, or a class for an expanded clone.

CDR3nt: TGTGCCAGCTCACCATCCTCTGGAAACACCATATATTTT
CDR3aa: CASSPSSGNTIYF
d_gene: NA
v_gene: TRBV18
abundance: NA
j_gene: TRBJ1-3

CDR3nt: TGTGCCAGCAGCCAAGGCAGGGGCATTACTGAAGCTTTCTTT
CDR3aa: CASSQGRGITEAFF
d_gene: NA
v_gene: TRBV3-1/TRBV3-2
abundance: few
j_gene: TRBJ1-1

CDR3nt: TGTGCCAGCTCATCAATACAGGGGATCAGCACAGATACGCAGTATTTT
CDR3aa: CASSSIQGISTDTQYF
d_gene: TRBD1
v_gene: TRBV18
abundance: NA
j_gene: TRBJ2-3

CDR3nt: TGTGCCAGCGGCCAGGGGACAGGGGCAGATACGCAGTATTTT
CDR3aa: CASGQGTGADTQYF
d_gene: TRBD1
v_gene: TRBV3-1/TRBV3-2
abundance: NA
j_gene: TRBJ2-3

CDR3nt: TGTGCCAGCAGTTACGGGGGAGCTCAGCCCCAGCATTTT
CDR3aa: CASSYGGAQPQHF
d_gene: NA
v_gene: TRBV6-2/TRBV6-3
abundance: once
j_gene: TRBJ1-5

CDR3nt: TGTGCCAGCAGCTTAGCGGAGGGGGTGAACACTGAAGCTTTCTTT
CDR3aa: CASSLAEGVNTEAFF
d_gene: NA
v_gene: TRBV7-9
abundance: NA
j_gene: TRBJ1-1

CDR3nt: TGTGCCAGCGTGGGGGTAGGGCCTAAAGAGACCCAGTACTTC
CDR3aa: CASVGVGPKETQYF
d_gene: NA
v_gene: TRBV6-5
abundance: few
j_gene: TRBJ2-5

CDR3nt: TGTGCCAGCAACCCATTCGGACAATTAAACACTGAAGCTTTCTTT
CDR3aa: CASNPFGQLNTEAFF
d_gene: NA
v_gene: TRBV27
abundance: NA
j_gene: TRBJ1-1

CDR3nt: TGTGCCAGCAGCCAAGACTGGAACACCGGGGAGCTGTTTTTT
CDR3aa: CASSQDWNTGELFF
d_gene: NA
v_gene: TRBV5-4
abundance: NA
j_gene: TRBJ2-2

CDR3nt: TGTGCCAGCGGTCGGGACAGGGGTCACGAGCAGTACTTC
CDR3aa: CASGRDRGHEQYF
d_gene: TRBD1
v_gene: TRBV2
abundance: NA
j_gene: TRBJ2-7

CDR3nt: TGTGCCAGCTCATTCAGCGGGAGTTCCGGGGAGCTGTTTTTT
CDR3aa: CASSFSGSSGELFF
d_gene: TRBD2
v_gene: TRBV18
abundance: NA
j_gene: TRBJ2-2

CDR3nt: TGTGCCAGCAGCTTAGCTCCTCAGCGGGGAAGAGAGACCCAGTACTTC
CDR3aa: CASSLAPQRGRETQYF
d_gene: TRBD2
v_gene: TRBV7-2
abundance: NA
j_gene: TRBJ2-5

CDR3nt: TGTGCCAGCGCCGCCCGGGGGAGTATTGAAAAACTGTTTTTT
CDR3aa: CASAARGSIEKLFF
d_gene: NA
v_gene: TRBV6-5
abundance: NA
j_gene: TRBJ1-4

CDR3nt: TGTGCCAGCAGCTCCCGGTGGACAGGGGGTAATTCACCCCTCCACTTT
CDR3aa: CASSSRWTGGNSPLHF
d_gene: TRBD1
v_gene: TRBV13
abundance: NA
j_gene: TRBJ1-6

CDR3nt: TGTGCCGGCGGGGGTTCCACCGGGGAGCTGTTTTTT
CDR3aa: CAGGGSTGELFF
d_gene: TRBD2
v_gene: TRBV30
abundance: NA
j_gene: TRBJ2-2

CDR3nt: TGTGCCAGCAGCTTTCGCGGGGGGGACTCCTACGAGCAGTACTTC
CDR3aa: CASSFRGGDSYEQYF
d_gene: TRBD2
v_gene: TRBV7-2
abundance: once
j_gene: TRBJ2-7

CDR3nt: TGTGCCATCAGTGAGTCGGATAACTATGGCTACACCTTC
CDR3aa: CAISESDNYGYTF
d_gene: NA
v_gene: TRBV10-3
abundance: NA
j_gene: TRBJ1-2

CDR3nt: TGTGCCAGCAGGAGGGTGGGCTCACCCCTCCACTTT
CDR3aa: CASRRVGSPLHF
d_gene: NA
v_gene: TRBV5-6
abundance: NA
j_gene: TRBJ1-6

CDR3nt: TGTGCCAGCAGTCCGGGAAGCGGGGGGTATAGCAATCAGCCCCAGCATTTT
CDR3aa: CASSPGSGGYSNQPQHF
d_gene: NA
v_gene: TRBV28
abundance: NA
j_gene: TRBJ1-5

CDR3nt: TGCGCCAGCAGCATGGCAGGTTATGGCTACACCTTC
CDR3aa: CASSMAGYGYTF
d_gene: NA
v_gene: TRBV5-1
abundance: NA
j_gene: TRBJ1-2

CDR3nt: TGTGCCTGGGACGTGGGGGGGAGCTATGGCTACACCTTC
CDR3aa: CAWDVGGSYGYTF
d_gene: NA
v_gene: TRBV30
abundance: NA
j_gene: TRBJ1-2

CDR3nt: TGTGCCAGCAGCTTGCAGGGAAGGTCTAATGAAAAACTGTTTTTT
CDR3aa: CASSLQGRSNEKLFF
d_gene: NA
v_gene: TRBV5-5
abundance: NA
j_gene: TRBJ1-4

CDR3nt: TGTGCCAGCAGCTCTTTCCGACAGGGCAGTTACGGCAATGAGCAGTTCTTC
CDR3aa: CASSSFRQGSYGNEQFF
d_gene: TRBD1
v_gene: TRBV3-1/TRBV3-2
abundance: NA
j_gene: TRBJ2-1

CDR3nt: TGTGCCTGGAATAGGGGCGGGAGGGCCGCGAATGAGCAGTTCTTC
CDR3aa: CAWNRGGRAANEQFF
d_gene: TRBD2
v_gene: TRBV30
abundance: NA
j_gene: TRBJ2-1

CDR3nt: TGTGCCAGCAGCTTAGGGGGGAGCGGAGCACAAGAGACCCAGTACTTC
CDR3aa: CASSLGGSGAQETQYF
d_gene: NA
v_gene: TRBV11-2
abundance: NA
j_gene: TRBJ2-5

CDR3nt: TGTGCCAGCAGTGAGACTAGCGGGAGGCATGAGCAGTTCTTC
CDR3aa: CASSETSGRHEQFF
d_gene: TRBD2
v_gene: TRBV6-1
abundance: once
j_gene: TRBJ2-1

CDR3nt: TGTGCCAGCAATGGGGGGGTTACAGAGACCCAGTACTTC
CDR3aa: CASNGGVTETQYF
d_gene: TRBD2
v_gene: TRBV12-3/TRBV12-4
abundance: once
j_gene: TRBJ2-5

CDR3nt: TGTGCCAGCAGCTTAGGCACTAGCGGGGAGACCCAGTACTTC
CDR3aa: CASSLGTSGETQYF
d_gene: TRBD2
v_gene: TRBV7-2
abundance: NA
j_gene: TRBJ2-5

CDR3nt: TGCGCCAGCAGCAGCGGCGGGGGAGGGAGAGATACGCAGTATTTT
CDR3aa: CASSSGGGGRDTQYF
d_gene: TRBD2
v_gene: TRBV5-1
abundance: few
j_gene: TRBJ2-3

CDR3nt: TGCGCCAGCAGCGTAGCGGGAGTATACGAGCAGTACTTC
CDR3aa: CASSVAGVYEQYF
d_gene: TRBD2
v_gene: TRBV5-1
abundance: NA
j_gene: TRBJ2-7

CDR3nt: TGCGCCAGCAGCTACCCGGGAAACACTGAAGCTTTCTTT
CDR3aa: CASSYPGNTEAFF
d_gene: NA
v_gene: TRBV4-3
abundance: NA
j_gene: TRBJ1-1

CDR3nt: TGTGCCAGCAGAGGACCGAACTCTGGAAACACCATATATTTT
CDR3aa: CASRGPNSGNTIYF
d_gene: NA
v_gene: TRBV2
abundance: NA
j_gene: TRBJ1-3

CDR3nt: TGCGCCAGCAGCTTAGGGGAGAGTCAGCCCCAGCATTTT
CDR3aa: CASSLGESQPQHF
d_gene: NA
v_gene: TRBV5-1
abundance: NA
j_gene: TRBJ1-5

CDR3nt: TGTGCCAGCAAGGCGGGGATCAATTCTAACTATGGCTACACCTTC
CDR3aa: CASKAGINSNYGYTF
d_gene: NA
v_gene: TRBV6-5
abundance: NA
j_gene: TRBJ1-2

CDR3nt: TGTGCCAGCAGTTACAACCAAGGACGGAACACCGGGGAGCTGTTTTTT
CDR3aa: CASSYNQGRNTGELFF
d_gene: NA
v_gene: TRBV6-5
abundance: NA
j_gene: TRBJ2-2

CDR3nt: TGCGCCAGCAGCCAAGGTTTAGGACAGGGACAATCCTACGAGCAGTACTTC
CDR3aa: CASSQGLGQGQSYEQYF
d_gene: TRBD1
v_gene: TRBV4-1
abundance: NA
j_gene: TRBJ2-7

CDR3nt: TGTGCCAGCAGTTGGATCTTCCAGGGTACCACCGGGGAGCTGTTTTTT
CDR3aa: CASSWIFQGTTGELFF
d_gene: NA
v_gene: TRBV6-2/TRBV6-3
abundance: NA
j_gene: TRBJ2-2

CDR3nt: TGTGCCACCAGAGAGATCTCCTATGGCTACACCTTC
CDR3aa: CATREISYGYTF
d_gene: NA
v_gene: TRBV15
abundance: few
j_gene: TRBJ1-2

CDR3nt: TGCGCCAGCAGCCCGGCGGGCAGGGGATCCACTGAAGCTTTCTTT
CDR3aa: CASSPAGRGSTEAFF
d_gene: NA
v_gene: TRBV5-1
abundance: NA
j_gene: TRBJ1-1

CDR3nt: TGTGCCAGCAGTATTCTAGACGGGGACTCCTACGAGCAGTACTTC
CDR3aa: CASSILDGDSYEQYF
d_gene: NA
v_gene: TRBV28
abundance: NA
j_gene: TRBJ2-7

CDR3nt: TGCAGCGTTGAAGTCAAAGGGGGGCAGCCCCAGCATTTT
CDR3aa: CSVEVKGGQPQHF
d_gene: NA
v_gene: TRBV29-1
abundance: NA
j_gene: TRBJ1-5

CDR3nt: TGCGCCAGCAGCCAATTTATTCCCAGCCCTAATTCACCCCTCCACTTT
CDR3aa: CASSQFIPSPNSPLHF
d_gene: NA
v_gene: TRBV4-1
abundance: few
j_gene: TRBJ1-6

CDR3nt: TGTGCCAGCAGCAAACGGACTAGGTCAGAGACCCAGTACTTC
CDR3aa: CASSKRTRSETQYF
d_gene: TRBD2
v_gene: TRBV11-1
abundance: NA
j_gene: TRBJ2-5

CDR3nt: TGTGCCAGCAGTTATATTAAGGGAAATCAGCCCCAGCATTTT
CDR3aa: CASSYIKGNQPQHF
d_gene: NA
v_gene: TRBV28
abundance: NA
j_gene: TRBJ1-5

CDR3nt: TGCGCCAGCAGTGAGGAAATACTAGCGGGGAGAAGCTCCTACGAGCAGTACTTC
CDR3aa: CASSEEILAGRSSYEQYF
d_gene: TRBD2
v_gene: TRBV10-1
abundance: once
j_gene: TRBJ2-7

CDR3nt: TGTGCCAGCAGCGCCCAGCCTAGCGGGAGGTACGAGCAGTACTTC
CDR3aa: CASSAQPSGRYEQYF
d_gene: TRBD2
v_gene: TRBV9
abundance: NA
j_gene: TRBJ2-7

CDR3nt: TGCAGCGTAGAAGGACAGTCTGATGGAAACACCATATATTTT
CDR3aa: CSVEGQSDGNTIYF
d_gene: NA
v_gene: TRBV29-1
abundance: NA
j_gene: TRBJ1-3

CDR3nt: TGTGCCACCGGGTCCCTGTCATCAGTTGAGCAGTTCTTC
CDR3aa: CATGSLSSVEQFF
d_gene: NA
v_gene: TRBV10-3
abundance: NA
j_gene: TRBJ2-1

CDR3nt: TGTGCCAGCAGCTTAGTCGGGGCGCAGGCTGGAAACACCATATATTTT
CDR3aa: CASSLVGAQAGNTIYF
d_gene: NA
v_gene: TRBV7-6
abundance: NA
j_gene: TRBJ1-3

CDR3nt: TGTGCCAGCAGTTTATACTACCAGGGTAATGAAGCTTTCTTT
CDR3aa: CASSLYYQGNEAFF
d_gene: NA
v_gene: TRBV27
abundance: NA
j_gene: TRBJ1-1

CDR3nt: TGTGCCAGCAGCCCGGGGTACAGGGTAAGCGAGCAGTACTTC
CDR3aa: CASSPGYRVSEQYF
d_gene: NA
v_gene: TRBV7-2
abundance: NA
j_gene: TRBJ2-7

CDR3nt: TGTGCCAGCAGCGTCGGGACTAGCGGGATGAGAGGTGAGCAGTTCTTC
CDR3aa: CASSVGTSGMRGEQFF
d_gene: TRBD2
v_gene: TRBV7-9
abundance: once
j_gene: TRBJ2-1